The rows below give T cell receptor beta chains drawn from one sample of a study of T cells in narcolepsy. Sequencing was performed with immunoSEQ multiplex PCR; in TCRdb, only in-frame clones are kept and a portion is missing. The sample has fewer than 30,000 clones; 75% to 90% are singletons. Sequenced: CD45RA- memory CD4+ T cells from PBMCs. Receptor source: a human donor with narcolepsy. The CDR3 runs from the conserved cysteine through the conserved F or W. The D gene is left open where the match is weak. For some rows the clone size is stated as once, few or many, or as a class when expanded; others skip it.

>.|.|TRBV7-8|TRBJ2-3
CASSLDREGTQYF
TGTGCCAGCAGCTTAGACAGGGAAGGCACGCAGTATTTT
>TRBD1|.|TRBV13|TRBJ1-1
CASSSRGKQGRTEAFF
TGTGCCAGCAGCTCACGAGGAAAACAGGGGCGCACTGAAGCTTTCTTT
>.|.|TRBV6-5|TRBJ1-1
CASSSPGPQNTEAFF
TGTGCCAGCAGTTCCCCTGGTCCACAAAACACTGAAGCTTTCTTT
>.|.|TRBV5-6|TRBJ2-3
CASKVPGARDTQYF
TGTGCCAGCAAGGTTCCCGGAGCAAGAGATACGCAGTATTTT
>.|once|TRBV28|TRBJ1-1
CASRSGLNAEAFF
TGTGCCAGCAGGTCTGGCCTGAACGCTGAAGCTTTCTTT
>TRBD2|.|TRBV5-1|TRBJ2-7
CASSPGGLAGNSEQYF
TGCGCCAGCAGCCCGGGGGGGCTAGCGGGTAATAGCGAGCAGTACTTC
>TRBD1|.|TRBV11-3|TRBJ2-5
CASSFGVQGASETQYF
TGTGCCAGCAGCTTTGGTGTACAGGGGGCCTCAGAGACCCAGTACTTC
>.|.|TRBV12-5|TRBJ2-2
CASTTEDTGELFF
TGTGCTAGTACAACCGAGGACACCGGGGAGCTGTTTTTT
>TRBD2|.|TRBV6-4|TRBJ2-1
CASSDSGTSSYNEQFF
TGTGCCAGCAGTGACTCCGGGACTAGCTCCTACAATGAGCAGTTCTTC
>TRBD1|.|TRBV9|TRBJ2-1
CASSDRGDYNEQFF
TGTGCCAGCAGCGACAGGGGCGACTACAATGAGCAGTTCTTC
>TRBD1|.|TRBV2|TRBJ2-3
CASSGTVTDTQYF
TGTGCCAGCAGCGGGACAGTAACAGATACGCAGTATTTT